What follows are 30 T cell receptor beta chains derived from one specimen sequenced in a study of shared clonotypes between healthy human individuals. TCRdb's table, derived via immunoSEQ multiplex PCR, lists solely in-frame clones and lacks some. The data contain roughly 1,600,000 clones, approximately 98.5% of them singletons. The sample comprised naive CD4+ T cells sorted from blood. Subset meaning: CD45RA+ positively selected. The origin of the receptors is a man younger than 40 in good health.

The rearrangement links TRBV5-4 to TRBJ2-5, with 9 nucleotides matching TRBD2. This CDR3 is built from 16 residues. Germline V gives CDR1 SGHNT, CDR2 YYREEE (reference sequence). Trimming removed 4 bases from V and 2 bases from J; junction bases left unmatched: 9. CDR3 protein: CASSGGGLAGQETQYF. CDR3 nucleotides: TGTGCCAGCAGCGGGGGTGGGCTAGCGGGACAAGAGACCCAGTACTTC. Together with reference TRBV5-4 and TRBJ2-5, the CDR3 gives the full variable domain: ETGVTQSPTHLIKTRGQQVTLRCSSQSGHNTVSWYQQALGQGPQFIFQYYREEENGRGNFPPRFSGLQFPNYSSELNVNALELDDSALYLCASSGGGLAGQETQYFGPGTRLLVL.

The J gene is TRBJ2-7, the V gene TRBV5-4; D uncertain. CDR1 is SGHNT, CDR2 YYREEE, per germline (reference sequence). This CDR3 spans 14 amino acids. V was pared by 4 bases and J by 2 bases, with 13 bases between. In DNA form, the CDR3 reads TGTGCCAGCAGCCGTACGGGCTTCACCTACGAGCAGTACTTC. Amino acid sequence: CASSRTGFTYEQYF.

The chain employs TRBV29-1 and TRBJ2-1; tentatively, D is TRBD2 (6 bases). V dropped 3 bases and J dropped 0 bases, with 9 bases sitting between them. Germline V gene lookup returns CDR1 SQVTM and CDR2 ANQGSEA. The CDR3 spans 14 residues. CDR3 in DNA: TGCAGCGTTGAGCTAGCGACCTCCTACAATGAGCAGTTCTTC. Its protein is CSVELATSYNEQFF.

The J gene is TRBJ2-5, the V gene TRBV10-2, with TRBD2 matching over 11 bases. V lost 1 base and J lost 3; bases outside the gene matches: 1. The CDR3 is 15 amino acids. Germline CDR1 is WSHSY and CDR2 is SAAADI. CDR3: CASSELTSGKETQYF. The CDR3 nucleotides are TGCGCCAGCAGTGAGTTGACTAGCGGGAAAGAGACCCAGTACTTC.

The chain links TRBV14 to TRBJ2-2; TRBD2 agrees at 7 bases. Germline V gene lookup returns CDR1 SGHDN and CDR2 FVKESK. This CDR3 has 13 amino acids. Germline trimming cut 10 bases from V and 4 bases from J; bases unmatched to any gene: 6. Written as DNA, the CDR3 is TGTGCCACCTCCCTAGCGGCCACCGGGGAGCTGTTTTTT. Translating it yields CATSLAATGELFF.

The rearrangement joins TRBV18 to TRBJ2-3; tentatively, D is TRBD2 (6 bases). In germline, CDR1 is KGHSH, CDR2 LQKENI. The CDR3 length is 16 residues. With 3 bases removed from V and 3 bases from J, the gap between germline ends came to 16 bases. CDR3 bases: TGTGCCAGCTCACCTACCCCACTAGCAGAAACAGATACGCAGTATTTT. This encodes CASSPTPLAETDTQYF.

This chain joins TRBV2 and TRBJ1-1; D ambiguous. Trimming cost V 4 bases and J 6 bases, with 9 bases left between them. Germline-derived CDR1 and CDR2 are SNHLY and FYNNEI. The CDR3 loop spans 12 amino acids. Here the CDR3 DNA reads TGTGCCAGCAGTGGGCCAACCGCTGAAGCTTTCTTT. Protein: CASSGPTAEAFF.

This clone appeared once. The rearrangement links TRBV6-5 to TRBJ2-7, with D tentatively TRBD1 (6 bases). The CDR3 loop spans 10 amino acids. V lost 7 bases and J lost 6, with 7 bases in between. Germline V gene lookup returns CDR1 MNHEY and CDR2 SVGAGI. In DNA, the CDR3 is TGTGCCAGCACAGGGGTCGAGCAGTACTTC. Translated: CASTGVEQYF.

The rearrangement uses TRBV28 and TRBJ1-1; unclear D gene. This CDR3 is built from 14 residues. Germline assignment: CDR1 MDHEN and CDR2 SYDVKM. V was clipped by 6 bases and J by 3 bases, with 14 bases between them. The CDR3, as DNA: TGTGCCAGCAGCCAGGTCCTCTTCGACACTGAAGCTTTCTTT. Its translation: CASSQVLFDTEAFF.

The CDR3 nucleotides are TGCGCCAGCAGTGAGGAGCGGCCTCTAGGGACTAGCGATTCGCAGTATTTT. It encodes CASSEERPLGTSDSQYF. The rearrangement joins TRBV10-2 to TRBJ2-3, with TRBD2 identical over 10 bases. The CDR3 runs 17 residues. Germline V lookup: CDR1 WSHSY, CDR2 SAAADI. With 2 bases clipped from V and 10 bases from J, the junction kept 15 bases outside the gene matches.

V gene TRBV27 combines with J gene TRBJ1-1; 9 bases fit TRBD1. With V trimmed by 9 bases and J by 5 bases, 7 bases remained unmatched. The CDR3 is made up of 13 amino acids. CDR1 is MNHEY and CDR2 is SMNVEV in the germline V gene (reference sequence). Here the CDR3 reads CASCRDRATEAFF. The CDR3 region has the DNA TGTGCCAGTTGCCGGGACAGGGCGACTGAAGCTTTCTTT.

In this sample, this clone turned up once. The chain links TRBV5-1 to TRBJ2-7; D is ambiguous. The CDR3 runs 15 residues. The germline gives CDR1 SGHRS, CDR2 YFSETQ. V was pared by 4 bases and J by 2 bases, with 16 bases between. CDR3 nucleotides: TGCGCCAGCAGCCACGAGCCTGGGTCCCCCTACGAGCAGTACTTC. The encoded protein is CASSHEPGSPYEQYF.

DNA of the CDR3: TGTGCCAGCAGCTCGCTCGGACTAGCGGGAGGGCCTGACTTCTTC. It is translated as CASSSLGLAGGPDFF. The V call is TRBV5-4, the J call TRBJ2-1; 15 nucleotides agree with TRBD2. Germline V gene sequence: CDR1 SGHNT, CDR2 YYREEE (reference sequence). J gave up 16 bases and V 3 bases, and 11 bases lay outside the gene matches. CDR3 length: 15 residues.

CDR3 protein: CATSRDLGTPEQFF. The CDR3 region has the DNA TGTGCCACCAGCAGAGATCTTGGGACTCCAGAGCAGTTCTTC. The rearrangement uses TRBV15 and TRBJ2-1; tentative D call: TRBD2 (6 bases). V was pared by 0 bases and J by 10 bases, with 13 bases between. Germline values: CDR1 LNHNV, CDR2 YYDKDF (reference sequence). The CDR3 contains 14 residues.

The V gene is TRBV11-3, the J gene TRBJ2-2, with D unclear. The V end lost 5 bases, the J end lost 0 bases, and 7 bases lay between the germline ends. The CDR3 consists of 14 residues. The germline CDR1 and CDR2 sequences are SGHNT and YENEEA. CDR3 DNA sequence: TGTGCCAGCAGCAAGATGCCGAACACCGGGGAGCTGTTTTTT. It yields the protein CASSKMPNTGELFF.

CDR3 region: CASSSGAGRAASGANVLTF. Here the CDR3 DNA reads TGTGCCAGCAGCTCAGGAGCTGGCAGGGCTGCCTCTGGGGCCAACGTCCTGACTTTC. The chain recombines TRBV11-3 with TRBJ2-6; tentatively, D is TRBD1 (5 bases). CDR1 is SGHNT and CDR2 is YENEEA in the germline V gene. Between the trimmed V and J ends, which lost 4 bases and 0 bases, there was a span of 19 bases. This CDR3 has 19 amino acids.

This sequence joins TRBV28 and TRBJ2-4, with D possibly TRBD2 on 6 matching bases. V was shortened by 6 bases and J by 2 bases, with 17 bases between the two germline ends. Germline CDR1 reads MDHEN; CDR2 reads SYDVKM. This CDR3 is built from 16 residues. The CDR3 DNA follows: TGTGCCAGCAGCCCGGGGGTAGGGTTGACCAAAAACATTCAGTACTTC. Protein sequence: CASSPGVGLTKNIQYF.

The genes are TRBV7-9 and TRBJ2-3; no definite D call. Germline values: CDR1 SEHNR, CDR2 FQNEAQ (reference sequence). The germline V and J ends were trimmed by 4 bases and 2 bases, with 16 bases remaining between them. This CDR3 has 16 residues. CDR3 sequence reads: CASSSTLEGYTDTQYF. The DNA for the CDR3 is TGTGCCAGCAGCTCGACGTTGGAAGGCTACACAGATACGCAGTATTTT.

The rearrangement uses TRBV29-1 and TRBJ2-7; 8 nucleotides line up with TRBD1. Germline CDR1 SQVTM, CDR2 ANQGSEA. The CDR3 covers 15 residues. V dropped 5 bases and J dropped 7; count of bases not matched to a gene: 16. The CDR3 sequence: CSVQNTTGEAREQYF. CDR3 coding DNA: TGCAGCGTTCAAAACACGACAGGGGAGGCACGGGAGCAGTACTTC.

The rearrangement links TRBV18 to TRBJ2-1, with TRBD1 matching 7 bases. The CDR3 is 15 residues long. The ends lost 3 bases at V and 3 bases at J; junction bases unmatched: 5. CDR1 and CDR2 from the germline V gene are KGHSH and LQKENI. The CDR3 reads CASSPNRDSYNEQFF. In DNA, the CDR3 is TGTGCCAGCTCACCGAACCGGGACAGCTACAATGAGCAGTTCTTC.

The J gene is TRBJ2-1, the V gene TRBV25-1; 9 bases fit TRBD2. The V gene end was trimmed by 7 bases and the J gene end by 8 bases; junction bases not matched to a gene: 12. Germline V gives CDR1 MGHDK, CDR2 SYGVNS. There are 15 residues in the CDR3. The CDR3 loop is CASTQRAGGSYEQFF. DNA for the CDR3: TGTGCCAGCACCCAGAGAGCGGGAGGTTCCTATGAGCAGTTCTTC. The complete variable domain, with remaining parts taken from reference TRBV25-1 and TRBJ2-1, reads EADIYQTPRYLVIGTGKKITLECSQTMGHDKMYWYQQDPGMELHLIHYSYGVNSTEKGDLSSESTVSRIRTEHFPLTLESARPSHTSQYLCASTQRAGGSYEQFFGPGTRLTVL.

Points on this clone: Other DNA sequences within the sample encode an identical CDR3. The chain uses TRBV11-2 and TRBJ2-1, with 10 bases that match TRBD2. The V and J ends lost 1 base and 7 bases, in that order; junction bases with no gene match: 4. This CDR3 region has 15 residues. Germline CDR1 reads SGHAT; CDR2 reads FQNNGV. This CDR3 is CASSLGTSGNNEQFF. The CDR3 nucleotides read TGTGCCAGCAGCTTAGGGACTAGCGGAAATAATGAGCAGTTCTTC.

CDR3 DNA sequence: TGTGCCAGCAAATACACCCAAGAGACCCAGTACTTC. Protein sequence: CASKYTQETQYF. The chain combines TRBV2 with TRBJ2-5; D gene uncertain. CDR1 is SNHLY, CDR2 FYNNEI, per germline. Between the trimmed V and J ends, which lost 7 bases and 1 base, there was a span of 7 bases. The length of the CDR3 is 12 residues.

This chain uses TRBV19 with TRBJ2-5, with D uncertain. CDR3 length: 12 residues. V was cut by 5 bases and J by 2 bases, with 6 bases left in between. Germline V gene data show CDR1 as LNHDA and CDR2 as SQIVND (reference sequence). The CDR3 DNA sequence: TGTGCCAGTAGTGTTACTCAAGAGACCCAGTACTTC. It yields the protein CASSVTQETQYF. Combining the CDR3 with reference TRBV19 and TRBJ2-5 gives the whole variable domain DGGITQSPKYLFRKEGQNVTLSCEQNLNHDAMYWYRQDPGQGLRLIYYSQIVNDFQKGDIAEGYSVSREKKESFPLTVTSAQKNPTAFYLCASSVTQETQYFGPGTRLLVL.

The V and J genes are TRBV1 and TRBJ2-1; the table's D call, TRBD2, was not checked against the DNA. TRBV1 is classified as a pseudogene. There are 15 residues in the CDR3. CDR3 loop: CTSSNSGSSYNEQFF. For the CDR3, the DNA is TGCACCAGCAGCAATAGCGGGAGTTCCTACAATGAGCAGTTCTTC.

This clone was seen only once. V gene TRBV11-3 combines with J gene TRBJ2-7; D is unclear. Germline lookup yields CDR1 SGHNT and CDR2 YENEEA. Between the trimmed V and J ends, which lost 0 bases and 2 bases, there was a span of 8 bases. The CDR3 is 14 amino acids. The CDR3 loop is CASSLDAATYEQYF. Written as DNA, the CDR3 is TGTGCCAGCAGCTTAGACGCAGCCACCTACGAGCAGTACTTC.

As regards this clone: Other DNA variants within this sample encode the same CDR3. The genes are TRBV18 and TRBJ1-3; D gene ambiguous. The CDR3 runs to 14 residues. CDR1 is KGHSH, CDR2 LQKENI, per germline. Trimming pared 2 bases from V and 0 bases from J, leaving 5 bases between. CDR3 region: CASSPEGSGNTIYF. In DNA, the CDR3 is TGTGCCAGCTCACCAGAGGGCTCTGGAAACACCATATATTTT.

This sequence joins TRBV5-4 and TRBJ2-7; D is possibly TRBD2 (6 bases). The CDR3 sequence is 15 residues long. Germline CDR1 and CDR2: SGHNT and YYREEE (reference sequence). The V gene lost 6 bases and the J gene lost 2 bases, with 18 bases spanning the gap. CDR3 sequence: CASTPGGGRTYEQYF. The CDR3 DNA sequence: TGTGCCAGCACGCCCGGGGGTGGGAGGACCTACGAGCAGTACTTC.

CDR3 amino acids: CASSAGGTEAFF. The CDR3 coding sequence is TGTGCCAGCAGCGCAGGGGGCACTGAAGCTTTCTTT. The V gene is TRBV6-6, the J gene TRBJ1-1; TRBD1 matches 7 bases. Unmatched junction bases numbered 2, after V lost 6 bases and J lost 4 bases. The CDR3 has 12 amino acids. Germline lookup yields CDR1 MNHNY and CDR2 SVGAGI (reference sequence).

The rearrangement links TRBV16 to TRBJ1-5, with TRBD1 as a possible D gene (5 bases). The CDR3 extends over 15 amino acids. Germline loops: CDR1 KGHSY, CDR2 FQNENV. Trimming removed 1 base from V and 1 base from J, with 8 bases in between. CDR3 DNA sequence: TGTGCCAGCAGCCAATTCTGGGACAGCAATCAGCCCCAGCATTTT. This gives the protein CASSQFWDSNQPQHF.